These 19 T cell receptor beta chains came from one sample sequenced in a study of shared clonotypes between healthy human individuals. Produced via immunoSEQ multiplex PCR; TCRdb's table is partial and in-frame only. The sample gives 2,500,000 or so clones, approximately 94% of which show up once; 0.36% is in the top ten. Sequences were obtained from naive CD4+ T cells from PBMCs. Specified subset: CD45RA+ positively selected. These receptors came from a man aged 18 to 30 in good health. Some clones in this sample may be carry-over from other donors' samples.

The chain is built from TRBV27 and TRBJ2-4, with unresolved D. The ends were cut back, 5 bases at V and 6 bases at J, with 14 bases in the middle. Germline V gene lookup returns CDR1 MNHEY and CDR2 SMNVEV (reference sequence). The CDR3 covers 14 residues. The CDR3 here is CASSPRGPGNIQYF. The CDR3, as DNA: TGTGCCAGCAGTCCCCGTGGTCCGGGAAACATTCAGTACTTC.

J is TRBJ2-3 and V is TRBV2; the D is unclear. Germline CDR1 reads SNHLY; CDR2 reads FYNNEI. This CDR3 region has 12 residues. Trimming pared 0 bases from V and 7 bases from J, leaving 5 bases between. The CDR3 DNA reads TGTGCCAGCAGTGAAGCTGGGTATACGCAGTATTTT. It yields the protein CASSEAGYTQYF.

This clone was found a few times. The chain is built from TRBV5-6 and TRBJ1-2; 12 nucleotides match TRBD1. CDR1 is SGHDT and CDR2 is YYEEEE in the germline V gene. CDR3 length: 16 residues. The junction had 10 bases not matched to a gene; V was cut back by 3 bases and J by 7 bases. Here the CDR3 DNA reads TGTGCCAGCAGCTGGTTCGCGGGACAGGGGGCGTTTGGCTACACCTTC. Protein sequence: CASSWFAGQGAFGYTF.

The chain is built from TRBV2 and TRBJ2-7, with unresolved D. Trimming removed 3 bases from V and 7 bases from J, with 13 bases in between. CDR1 is SNHLY and CDR2 is FYNNEI in the germline V gene. The CDR3 is made up of 13 amino acids. The CDR3 nucleotides are TGTGCCAGCAGTGACGAAGGAGTGAGTGAGCAGTACTTC. This gives the protein CASSDEGVSEQYF.

The CDR3, as DNA: TGCGCCAGCAGCTTCGGACTAGCTTGGAGCCATGAGCAGTTCTTC. Amino acid sequence: CASSFGLAWSHEQFF. The chain combines TRBV5-1 with TRBJ2-1; 8 positions agree with TRBD2. The CDR3 is 15 amino acids. Germline V lookup: CDR1 SGHRS, CDR2 YFSETQ. V shed 2 bases and J 8 bases; nucleotides not matched to a gene: 9. Variable domain in full (rest from reference TRBV5-1 and TRBJ2-1): KAGVTQTPRYLIKTRGQQVTLSCSPISGHRSVSWYQQTPGQGLQFLFEYFSETQRNKGNFPGRFSGRQFSNSRSEMNVSTLELGDSALYLCASSFGLAWSHEQFFGPGTRLTVL.

The chain carries TRBV10-3 and TRBJ2-2; 9 bases match TRBD1. CDR3 length equals 16 residues. Germline CDR1 is ENHRY and CDR2 is SYGVKD. Trimming cost V 4 bases and J 1 base; bases outside gene matches: 4. For the CDR3, the DNA is TGTGCCATCAGTGGGAAGGACAGGGGGAACACCGGGGAGCTGTTTTTT. It specifies CAISGKDRGNTGELFF.

This chain links TRBV18 with TRBJ2-6; possible D gene TRBD2, 7 bases. The germline V and J ends were trimmed by 2 bases and 2 bases, with 13 bases remaining between them. The CDR3 runs to 17 residues. CDR1 is KGHSH, CDR2 LQKENI, per germline. CDR3 bases: TGTGCCAGCTCACCAGGCACAGGGAGGGCTGGGGCCAACGTCCTGACTTTC. Encoded protein: CASSPGTGRAGANVLTF.

This clone was recorded once. The V call is TRBV18, the J call TRBJ2-1; TRBD2 might be the D (7 bases). Germline CDR1 reads KGHSH; CDR2 reads LQKENI. The CDR3 is 14 residues long. The germline V and J ends were trimmed by 3 bases and 7 bases, with 13 bases remaining between them. Written as DNA, the CDR3 is TGTGCCAGCTCACCCTATGGGAGGGGGAATGAGCAGTTCTTC. Translation gives CASSPYGRGNEQFF.

Worth noting for this clone: The sample contains more than one DNA sequence encoding this CDR3. J is TRBJ1-2 and V is TRBV28; D is unresolved. Deletions cut 4 bases from V and 4 bases from J, with 10 bases between. CDR1 is MDHEN, CDR2 SYDVKM, per germline. This CDR3 has 13 amino acids. CDR3 residues: CASSSGSVYGYTF. The CDR3 DNA follows: TGTGCCAGCAGTTCGGGCAGCGTCTATGGCTACACCTTC.

The rearrangement joins TRBV6-5 to TRBJ1-5; a weak D match, TRBD1 (6 bases). V was pared by 6 bases and J by 4 bases, with 10 bases between. CDR3 length: 13 residues. Germline-derived CDR1 and CDR2 are MNHEY and SVGAGI. The CDR3 DNA follows: TGTGCCAGCAGATACAGGGCTAATCAGCCCCAGCATTTT. Translating gives CASRYRANQPQHF.

On this clone: One junction end does not reproduce the germline sequence, and a read error may be involved. The CDR3 DNA is TGCGCCAGCAGCCCGGAGGGGGGCGGCCTGGGTTTATATTTT. This gives the protein CASSPEGGGLGLYF. The chain links TRBV5-1 to TRBJ1-5; D is perhaps TRBD1 (6 bases). This CDR3 spans 14 amino acids. Germline loops: CDR1 SGHRS, CDR2 YFSETQ.

This rearrangement joins TRBV7-2 to TRBJ1-1; the D gene is possibly TRBD1 (5 bases). Trimming took off 5 bases at V and 5 bases at J, with 15 bases between the two ends. This CDR3 has 14 residues. The germline gives CDR1 SGHTA, CDR2 FQGNSA. CDR3 region: CASSPEEGSTEAFF. Here the CDR3 DNA reads TGTGCCAGCAGCCCGGAGGAGGGGTCAACTGAAGCTTTCTTT.

This clone has only one observation. The V call is TRBV7-9, the J call TRBJ1-4, with TRBD1 matching 8 bases. CDR3 size: 15 residues. Trimming took 5 bases from V and 4 from J; bases not matched to a gene: 6. CDR1 and CDR2 (germline): SEHNR, FQNEAQ (reference sequence). The CDR3 protein is CASSPGTGLNEKLFF. In DNA, the CDR3 is TGTGCCAGCAGCCCCGGGACAGGACTTAATGAAAAACTGTTTTTT.

As DNA, the CDR3 is TGTGCCAGCAGTAAGAGGGACAGCAGTGAAGAGACCCAGTACTTC. Protein sequence: CASSKRDSSEETQYF. V is TRBV2 and J is TRBJ2-5; 7 positions agree with TRBD1. This CDR3 is built from 15 residues. Germline CDR1 reads SNHLY; CDR2 reads FYNNEI. V dropped 5 bases and J dropped 3; count of bases not matched to a gene: 9.

The gene calls are TRBV19 and TRBJ2-7, with TRBD2 matching over 9 bases. From germline, CDR1 is LNHDA and CDR2 SQIVND (reference sequence). Trimming removed 3 bases from V and 4 bases from J; junction bases left unmatched: 4. This CDR3 is built from 14 residues. CDR3 loop: CASSIRLAAYEQYF. The CDR3 nucleotides read TGTGCCAGTAGTATTCGACTAGCGGCATACGAGCAGTACTTC.

This chain connects TRBV29-1 to TRBJ2-7; 11 nucleotides match TRBD1. From germline, CDR1 is SQVTM and CDR2 ANQGSEA. This CDR3 has 14 residues. V lost 6 bases to trimming and J lost 4 bases; unmatched junction nucleotides: 8. The CDR3 region is CSVVTGTGGYEQYF. DNA of the CDR3: TGCAGCGTGGTCACCGGGACAGGGGGTTACGAGCAGTACTTC.

The chain carries TRBV7-9 and TRBJ2-5; D uncertain. Germline-derived CDR1 and CDR2 are SEHNR and FQNEAQ (reference sequence). The ends were cut back, 5 bases at V and 7 bases at J, with 8 bases in the middle. There are 11 residues in the CDR3. The CDR3 spells CASSPSGTQYF. In DNA form, the CDR3 reads TGTGCCAGCAGCCCTTCGGGGACCCAGTACTTC.

The V gene is TRBV5-1, the J gene TRBJ2-7; TRBD2 matches at 12 bases. V lost 7 bases, J lost 5 bases, and 10 bases stayed unmatched. The germline V gene has CDR1 SGHRS and CDR2 YFSETQ. The CDR3 is 15 amino acids. CDR3 residues: CASRDLAGGPHEQYF. The CDR3 region has the DNA TGCGCCAGCCGAGATCTAGCGGGAGGGCCCCACGAGCAGTACTTC.

J is TRBJ2-5 and V is TRBV6-6, with D tentatively TRBD2 (6 bases). The CDR3 is 14 amino acids. V was trimmed by 4 bases and J by 4 bases, leaving 13 bases between them. CDR1 is MNHNY, CDR2 SVGAGI, per germline (reference sequence). The CDR3 protein is CASSLLRERETQYF. The CDR3 DNA sequence: TGTGCCAGCAGTTTACTGCGGGAAAGAGAGACCCAGTACTTC.